These 9 T cell receptor beta chains came from one sample sequenced in a study of cytomegalovirus exposure and HLA in healthy donors. PCR involved 60 Vbeta and 13 Jbeta primers. The method was immunoSEQ multiplex PCR; TCRdb's version includes in-frame clones alone and lacks a portion of them. The sample lists about 200,000 clones; approximately 70% were seen once. Input material: PBMCs. These receptor sequences come from a man between 40 and 49 years old in good health and CMV-seropositive.

The chain uses TRBV27 and TRBJ2-5; TRBD2 aligns across 8 bases. The CDR3 is 13 residues long. In germline, CDR1 is MNHEY, CDR2 SMNVEV (reference sequence). V lost 6 bases, J lost 5 bases, and 5 bases stayed unmatched. The CDR3 loop reads CASRRGAVETQYF. DNA for the CDR3: TGTGCCAGCAGGCGGGGGGCCGTGGAGACCCAGTACTTC.

This clone was counted a few times. This chain connects TRBV7-8 to TRBJ2-4, with D possibly being TRBD2 (5 bases). The germline CDR1 and CDR2 sequences are SGHVS and FQNEAQ. CDR3 length: 14 amino acids. The V end was cut by 1 base, the J end by 4 bases, with 8 bases between. The CDR3 loop reads CASSLGGEKNIQYF. The CDR3 nucleotides are TGTGCCAGCAGCTTAGGTGGGGAGAAAAACATTCAGTACTTC.

This clone was seen more than once but under ten times. The gene calls are TRBV28 and TRBJ1-6, with D possibly TRBD1 on 5 matching bases. V gave up 3 bases and J gave up 7 bases, with 7 bases separating them. CDR3 size: 13 residues. CDR1 and CDR2 (germline): MDHEN, SYDVKM. The CDR3 here is CASSFRENSPLHF. CDR3 coding DNA: TGTGCCAGCAGTTTCAGGGAAAATTCACCCCTCCACTTT.

This clone has a handful of counts. Distinct nucleotide sequences in the sample also encode this CDR3. The rearrangement uses TRBV19 and TRBJ1-5, with 10 bases matching TRBD1. Per the germline V gene, CDR1 is LNHDA and CDR2 is SQIVND (reference sequence). Trimming at V came to 8 bases and at J to 2 bases, leaving 3 bases not matched to a gene. The CDR3 is 14 residues long. The CDR3 DNA sequence: TGTGCCAGTTCCGGGACAGGGGGCAATCAGCCCCAGCATTTT. Its translation is CASSGTGGNQPQHF.

This clone has a single count. The sample has other DNA sequences that encode this CDR3 too. The rearrangement links TRBV5-1 to TRBJ2-7; D uncertain. The CDR3 has 13 amino acids. The V end was cut by 0 bases, the J end by 4 bases, with 8 bases between. Germline loops: CDR1 SGHRS, CDR2 YFSETQ. DNA for the CDR3: TGCGCCAGCAGCTTGGGGCAGTTTTACGAGCAGTACTTC. The encoded protein is CASSLGQFYEQYF.

The chain has TRBV28 and TRBJ2-2; a weak D match, TRBD2 (6 bases). CDR1 and CDR2 (germline): MDHEN, SYDVKM. V lost 7 bases and J 7 bases, leaving 16 bases between the germline ends. CDR3 length: 14 amino acids. The CDR3 region is CASILGGGIGELFF. The DNA for the CDR3 is TGTGCCAGCATCTTGGGAGGAGGGATCGGGGAGCTGTTTTTT.

The chain carries TRBV28 and TRBJ2-7, with D possibly TRBD1 on 5 matching bases. V gave up 5 bases and J gave up 2 bases, with 13 bases separating them. This CDR3 region has 14 residues. The germline gives CDR1 MDHEN, CDR2 SYDVKM. This chain's CDR3 is CASSRTRATYEQYF. The CDR3 bases are TGTGCCAGCAGTCGGACCAGGGCGACCTACGAGCAGTACTTC.

This chain connects TRBV7-2 to TRBJ2-3, with 7 bases identical to TRBD1. Germline values: CDR1 SGHTA, CDR2 FQGNSA. V shed 0 bases and J 5 bases; nucleotides not matched to a gene: 11. The CDR3 runs 17 residues. The CDR3 bases are TGTGCCAGCAGCTTAGCCCCTCGACAGGGAATAGAAGATACGCAGTATTTT. It encodes CASSLAPRQGIEDTQYF.

V usage is TRBV28 and J usage is TRBJ1-5; D is undetermined. The germline V gene encodes CDR1 MDHEN and CDR2 SYDVKM. The CDR3 covers 12 residues. Trimming removed 3 bases at V and 11 bases at J, with 11 bases between. CDR3 coding DNA: TGTGCCAGCAGTTTGTCAGGCTGGGCCCAGCATTTT. Its protein is CASSLSGWAQHF. Filled out from reference TRBV28 and TRBJ1-5, the complete variable domain reads DVKVTQSSRYLVKRTGEKVFLECVQDMDHENMFWYRQDPGLGLRLIYFSYDVKMKEKGDIPEGYSVSREKKERFSLILESASTNQTSMYLCASSLSGWAQHFGDGTRLSIL.